These 12 T cell receptor beta chains came from one sample sequenced in a study of blood T cell repertoires in COVID-19. Sequencing used immunoSEQ multiplex PCR; TCRdb keeps in-frame clones, though not all of them. The sample records roughly 230,000 clones, around 83% being singletons. Sequencing was done on a sample of peripheral blood. These receptors came from a woman aged 50 to 60 with acute or convalescent COVID-19.

This chain connects TRBV27 to TRBJ1-5; the D is unclear. The CDR3 spans 15 residues. Germline V gives CDR1 MNHEY, CDR2 SMNVEV (reference sequence). With 2 bases removed from V and 1 base from J, the gap between germline ends came to 9 bases. CDR3 nucleotides: TGTGCCAGCAGTTTAAAGTCTACCAGCAATCAGCCCCAGCATTTT. It specifies CASSLKSTSNQPQHF.

This chain connects TRBV24-1 to TRBJ2-1, with TRBD2 matching over 10 bases. CDR1 is KGHDR and CDR2 is SFDVKD in the germline V gene. The CDR3 is made up of 14 amino acids. Trimming removed 7 bases from V and 8 bases from J; junction bases left unmatched: 7. CDR3 sequence (DNA): TGTGCCACCAGAGCAAGCGGGGGGGCCGATGAGCAGTTCTTC. It translates to CATRASGGADEQFF.

The rearrangement joins TRBV7-9 to TRBJ1-2; D may be TRBD1 (5 bases). The CDR3 extends over 12 amino acids. The germline V gene encodes CDR1 SEHNR and CDR2 FQNEAQ (reference sequence). Trimming stripped 3 bases from V and 6 bases from J, with 8 bases between. CDR3 coding DNA: TGTGCCAGCAGCTTGAAGGGGAATGGCTACACCTTC. As protein: CASSLKGNGYTF.

The CDR3 is CASSHPSGRGLSNEQFF. CDR3 coding DNA: TGCGCCAGCAGCCACCCTAGCGGGAGGGGCTTGTCGAATGAGCAGTTCTTC. This sequence joins TRBV4-1 and TRBJ2-1; 12 bases align to TRBD2. The CDR3 covers 17 residues. Trimming removed 3 bases from V and 7 bases from J; junction bases left unmatched: 10. Germline CDR1 MGHRA, CDR2 YSYEKL.

This clone has a single count. In DNA form, the CDR3 reads TGTGCCAGCAGTTTATCTCCCCCACTACAAGAGACCCAGTACTTC. This gives the protein CASSLSPPLQETQYF. The chain joins TRBV27 to TRBJ2-5; D is unclear. Trimming took 0 bases from V and 2 from J, leaving 10 bases between them. The CDR3 totals 15 residues. Germline loops: CDR1 MNHEY, CDR2 SMNVEV (reference sequence).

The chain employs TRBV7-3 and TRBJ2-3, with 9 bases lining up with TRBD2. The V and J ends lost 5 bases and 3 bases, in that order; junction bases with no gene match: 12. The CDR3 is 17 amino acids. Germline-derived CDR1 and CDR2 are SGHTA and FQGTGA. For the CDR3, the DNA is TGTGCCAGCAGCCCTTCGGGGGCGGGGGGGCCTACAGATACGCAGTATTTT. The encoded protein is CASSPSGAGGPTDTQYF.

The rearrangement uses TRBV19 and TRBJ1-4, with D unresolved. Germline CDR1 reads LNHDA; CDR2 reads SQIVND (reference sequence). The CDR3 has 16 amino acids. The ends were cut back, 10 bases at V and 0 bases at J, with 18 bases in the middle. The CDR3 DNA follows: TGTGCCACCTCTCAGGACTTAGTTGCAACTAATGAAAAACTGTTTTTT. Translation gives CATSQDLVATNEKLFF.

This chain uses TRBV6-2 or TRBV6-3 with TRBJ1-1; D gene ambiguous. The germline CDR1 and CDR2 sequences are MNHEY and SVGEGT. CDR3 length: 13 residues. Trimming stripped 2 bases from V and 1 base from J, with 5 bases between. The CDR3 region has the DNA TGTGCCAGCAGTTACGCCAGGAACACTGAAGCTTTCTTT. Translating it yields CASSYARNTEAFF.

CDR3 residues: CASSLGDRAEQFF. The CDR3 DNA sequence: TGTGCCAGCAGCTTGGGGGACAGGGCTGAGCAGTTCTTC. The rearrangement uses TRBV5-5 and TRBJ2-1; 9 nucleotides agree with TRBD1. Germline V gene sequence: CDR1 SGHKS, CDR2 YYEKEE (reference sequence). J was trimmed by 9 bases and V by 0 bases; bases with no gene match: 1. The CDR3 loop spans 13 amino acids.

This rearrangement joins TRBV30 to TRBJ2-4; 8 bases align to TRBD1. Germline loops: CDR1 GTSNPN, CDR2 SVGIG (reference sequence). The CDR3 spans 14 residues. Trimming removed 2 bases from V and 3 bases from J; junction bases left unmatched: 3. The CDR3 is CAWSLTGVKNIQYF. CDR3 in DNA: TGTGCCTGGAGTTTGACAGGGGTCAAAAACATTCAGTACTTC.

This clone was detected only a few times. This chain uses TRBV18 with TRBJ2-5, with TRBD2 as a possible D gene (5 bases). V was cut by 1 base and J by 1 base, with 7 bases left in between. The CDR3 consists of 14 residues. The germline gives CDR1 KGHSH, CDR2 LQKENI. This CDR3 reads CASSPRAGQETQYF. The CDR3 DNA reads TGTGCCAGCTCACCACGGGCGGGCCAAGAGACCCAGTACTTC.

The chain couples TRBV5-1 to TRBJ2-1, with 9 positions matching TRBD1. The V segment lost 9 bases and the J segment 5 bases; nucleotides outside the gene matches: 9. The CDR3 is made up of 14 amino acids. CDR1 SGHRS and CDR2 YFSETQ come from the germline V gene. The CDR3 DNA sequence: TGCGCCACCGGGACAGGGTTTGTGGACAATGAGCAGTTCTTC. Translation gives CATGTGFVDNEQFF.